The entry below describes one T cell receptor (beta chain). The sample comes from a study of blood T cell repertoires in COVID-19. Study information: COVID-19 samples, acute and convalescent, were from the United States, Italy and Spain. In each case, the material was cDNA or gDNA derived from T cells, B-cell-depleted T cells, or PBMCs.

Study processing details: Amplification from reference gene primers served as the basis for estimated nucleated cell counts. The method was immunoSEQ multiplex PCR; TCRdb's version includes in-frame clones alone and lacks a portion of them. V and J calls plus clone size are reproduced from that table; the DNA served to infer D and trimming. The repertoire holds roughly 200,000 clones, 84% seen once, with roughly 7.8% in the top ten. While infection was still active, Seattle patients were enrolled and then followed longitudinally. The CDR3 is 15 residues long. Germline trimming cut 1 base from V and 9 bases from J; bases unmatched to any gene: 8. Germline-derived CDR1 and CDR2 are SGHDN and FVKESK.

Sequencing used peripheral blood. The sequence derives from a woman of 80 years or more with COVID-19, enrolled during active disease. The rearrangement joins TRBV14 to TRBJ2-1; 8 bases map to TRBD1. CDR3 nucleotide sequence: TGTGCCAGCAGCCAAGTTGGGGGACAGGTGGGTGAGCAGTTCTTC. This sequence encodes CASSQVGGQVGEQFF.